The clone carrying this TCR beta chain was counted many times. Its matching antigen is unknown. This CDR3 spans 15 amino acids. Trimming stripped 5 bases from V and 5 bases from J, with 15 bases between. In germline, CDR1 is MGHRA, CDR2 YSYEKL. This entry belongs to a study of T-cell reconstitution after alpha-beta-depleted transplantation in children. Study findings and constraints: T-cell counts and diversity were attributed mostly to newly produced T cells one year after transplant.

Researchers prepared the TCRbeta library using unique molecular identifiers, the study reports. TCRdb fed the PCR reads into MiXCR, producing one record per CDR3 protein. The table has hundreds of thousands of distinct CDR3 sequences, 13% seen once. The source is a male patient younger than 18 who had a stem cell transplant for acute myeloid leukemia, so the T cells may come from the graft donor. This rearrangement joins TRBV4-1 to TRBJ2-2, with TRBD2 as a possible D gene (5 bases). Sequencing used PBMCs, mostly from graft donor cells, obtained 360 days after TCRalphabeta/CD19-depleted stem cell transplant. The CDR3, as DNA: TGCGCCAGCAGCTCCGTTTTGAGCGGTACCGGGGAGCTGTTTTTT. This translates into CASSSVLSGTGELFF.